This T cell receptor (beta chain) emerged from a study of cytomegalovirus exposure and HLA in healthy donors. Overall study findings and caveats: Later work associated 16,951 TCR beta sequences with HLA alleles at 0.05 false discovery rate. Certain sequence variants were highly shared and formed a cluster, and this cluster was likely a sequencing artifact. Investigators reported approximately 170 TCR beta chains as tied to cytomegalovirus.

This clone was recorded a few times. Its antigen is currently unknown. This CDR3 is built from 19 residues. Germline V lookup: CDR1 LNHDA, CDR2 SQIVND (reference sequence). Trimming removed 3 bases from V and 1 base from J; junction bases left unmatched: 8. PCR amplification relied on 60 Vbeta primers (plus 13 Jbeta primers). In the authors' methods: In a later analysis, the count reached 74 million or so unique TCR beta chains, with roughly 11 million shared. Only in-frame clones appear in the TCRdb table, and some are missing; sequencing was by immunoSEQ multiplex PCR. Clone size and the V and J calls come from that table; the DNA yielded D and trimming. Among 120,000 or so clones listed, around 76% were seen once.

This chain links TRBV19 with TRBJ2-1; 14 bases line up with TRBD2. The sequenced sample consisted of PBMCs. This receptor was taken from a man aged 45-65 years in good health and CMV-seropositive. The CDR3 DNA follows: TGTGCCAGTAGTATGGAGGGACTAGCGGGAGTATTGTCCTACAATGAGCAGTTCTTC. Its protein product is CASSMEGLAGVLSYNEQFF.